The 3 T cell receptor beta chains in this list originate from one sample, sequenced in a study of blood T cell repertoires in COVID-19. The table came from immunoSEQ multiplex PCR; TCRdb's copy has only in-frame clones and leaves some out. The sample holds some 220,000 clones, approximately 81% seen once. Sequencing used peripheral blood. These receptors all stem from a man aged 45-65 years who had recovered from COVID-19.

CDR3 sequence reads: CASSLGQGKEYEQYF. In nucleotides, the CDR3 is TGCGCCAGCAGCTTGGGACAGGGGAAGGAGTACGAGCAGTACTTC. The rearrangement links TRBV5-1 to TRBJ2-7; TRBD1 matches at 8 bases. Germline CDR1 is SGHRS and CDR2 is YFSETQ. The CDR3 is made up of 15 amino acids. The junction had 6 bases not matched to a gene; V was cut back by 0 bases and J by 4 bases.

V gene TRBV7-2 combines with J gene TRBJ2-7; 9 nucleotides agree with TRBD1. Germline CDR1 reads SGHTA; CDR2 reads FQGNSA. Trimming at V came to 4 bases and at J to 3 bases, leaving 1 base not matched to a gene. This CDR3 has 13 residues. Here the CDR3 reads CASSWDRDYEQYF. DNA for the CDR3: TGTGCCAGCAGCTGGGACAGGGACTACGAGCAGTACTTC.

The chain employs TRBV3-1 (or the pseudogene TRBV3-2) and TRBJ1-5; TRBD1 matches 8 bases. Per germline, CDR1 LGHDT and CDR2 YNNKEL (reference sequence). This CDR3 spans 15 amino acids. With 4 bases clipped from V and 6 bases from J, the junction kept 8 bases outside the gene matches. The CDR3 sequence is CASSPSDRVGQPQHF. Here the CDR3 DNA reads TGTGCCAGCAGCCCGTCGGACAGGGTCGGTCAGCCCCAGCATTTT.